The 31 T cell receptor beta chains in this list originate from one sample, sequenced in a study of control samples from healthy donors and cancer patients. Sequenced by immunoSEQ multiplex PCR; TCRdb stores in-frame clones only, minus some. There are some 150,000 clones in the sample; approximately 92% occur only once, and approximately 3% lies in the top ten. The specimen sequenced was blood. The receptors derive from a young man in good health.

This rearrangement joins TRBV15 to TRBJ1-5; no reliable D call. With 1 base removed from V and 5 bases from J, the gap between germline ends came to 6 bases. Germline assignment: CDR1 LNHNV and CDR2 YYDKDF (reference sequence). This CDR3 is built from 13 residues. CDR3 sequence (DNA): TGTGCCACCAGCAGAGTTAGTTATCAGCCCCAGCATTTT. Amino acid sequence: CATSRVSYQPQHF.

The CDR3 sequence: CASSSDQPQHF. CDR3 nucleotide sequence: TGTGCCAGCAGTTCCGATCAGCCCCAGCATTTT. J is TRBJ1-5 and V is TRBV28, with unresolved D. The CDR3 totals 11 residues. The ends were cut back, 4 bases at V and 5 bases at J, with 3 bases in the middle. Germline V CDR1 and CDR2: MDHEN, SYDVKM.

The chain uses TRBV5-1 and TRBJ1-2, with 9 bases that match TRBD1. From germline, CDR1 is SGHRS and CDR2 YFSETQ. After removal of 7 bases from V and 5 bases from J, the junction contained 3 bases not matched to a gene. The CDR3 is made up of 12 amino acids. The CDR3 region has the DNA TGCGCCAGCGGGACAGGGCTATATGGCTACACCTTC. Its translation is CASGTGLYGYTF.

The chain carries TRBV11-2 and TRBJ1-1; tentative D call: TRBD1 (5 bases). V was clipped by 2 bases and J by 0 bases, with 13 bases between them. The CDR3 sequence is 16 residues long. Germline-derived CDR1 and CDR2 are SGHAT and FQNNGV. CDR3 amino acids: CASSLRRQGLNTEAFF. The CDR3 DNA is TGTGCCAGCAGCTTACGGAGGCAGGGACTGAACACTGAAGCTTTCTTT.

The chain uses TRBV28 and TRBJ2-3; tentatively, D is TRBD2 (7 bases). The germline V and J ends were trimmed by 5 bases and 1 base, with 19 bases remaining between them. Germline V CDR1 and CDR2: MDHEN, SYDVKM. This CDR3 is built from 17 residues. The CDR3 protein is CASSLYGGGRGTDTQYF. CDR3 sequence (DNA): TGTGCCAGCAGTCTCTATGGGGGGGGGCGAGGCACAGATACGCAGTATTTT.

This clone was observed once. V and J are TRBV7-9 and TRBJ2-5; D uncertain. V dropped 7 bases and J dropped 2 bases, with 17 bases sitting between them. The germline gives CDR1 SEHNR, CDR2 FQNEAQ (reference sequence). The CDR3 is 15 residues long. The DNA for the CDR3 is TGTGCCAGCACCTCCCTGACAATCTTTCAAGAGACCCAGTACTTC. Protein: CASTSLTIFQETQYF.

The chain employs TRBV6-5 and TRBJ1-2, with unresolved D. The CDR3 is 13 amino acids. CDR1 is MNHEY, CDR2 SVGAGI, per germline. V dropped 5 bases and J dropped 2 bases, with 9 bases sitting between them. The CDR3 nucleotides read TGTGCCAGCAGTACGGGCCTGAACTATGGCTACACCTTC. The encoded protein is CASSTGLNYGYTF.

The CDR3, as DNA: TGTGCCAGCAGGGCCGGGACTAGCGGGGTAAATACGCAGTATTTT. The encoded protein is CASRAGTSGVNTQYF. The genes are TRBV6-4 and TRBJ2-3; TRBD2 agrees at 13 bases. The V gene's germline CDR1 is MRHNA and CDR2 SNTAGT. J was trimmed by 7 bases and V by 6 bases; bases with no gene match: 7. The CDR3 contains 15 residues.

The chain links TRBV14 to TRBJ1-1, with D hard to call. The germline V and J ends were trimmed by 4 bases and 0 bases, with 6 bases remaining between them. From germline, CDR1 is SGHDN and CDR2 FVKESK. The CDR3 runs to 13 residues. Here the CDR3 DNA reads TGTGCCAGCAGCCCAAGATTGAACACTGAAGCTTTCTTT. Its translation: CASSPRLNTEAFF.

This chain connects TRBV21-1 to TRBJ1-2. TRBV21-1 is a listed pseudogene. This CDR3 region has 14 residues. The CDR3 nucleotides read TGTGCCAGCAGCAAAGGTCTCGGGGGATGGGGCTACACCTTC. This gives the protein CASSKGLGGWGYTF.

The chain has TRBV11-2 and TRBJ1-1; 7 bases fit TRBD1. Per the germline V gene, CDR1 is SGHAT and CDR2 is FQNNGV. V lost 5 bases and J lost 11; bases outside the gene matches: 14. This CDR3 region has 14 residues. DNA for the CDR3: TGTGCCAGCAGCCTGACAGGGCGCTTCGAGGGGGCTTTCTTT. This sequence encodes CASSLTGRFEGAFF.

On this clone itself: This likely came from a read error, as a far larger clone is one base away. V is TRBV27 and J is TRBJ1-2, with D maybe TRBD1 (5 bases). V was pared by 2 bases and J by 4 bases, with 5 bases between. Germline CDR1 MNHEY, CDR2 SMNVEV (reference sequence). The length of the CDR3 is 12 residues. CDR3 protein: CASSLQGYGYTF. The CDR3 DNA reads TGTGCCAGCAGTTTACAGGGCTATGGCTACACCTTC.

The gene calls are TRBV11-1 and TRBJ2-2, with 11 bases aligning to TRBD1. The CDR3 is 15 amino acids. J gave up 4 bases and V 6 bases, and 4 bases lay outside the gene matches. Germline V CDR1 and CDR2: SGHAT, FQDESV (reference sequence). CDR3 residues: CASRPDRGLTGELFF. DNA for the CDR3: TGTGCCAGCAGGCCGGACAGGGGGCTCACCGGGGAGCTGTTTTTT. The full variable domain, completed using reference TRBV11-1 and TRBJ2-2, is EAEVAQSPRYKITEKSQAVAFWCDPISGHATLYWYRQILGQGPELLVQFQDESVVDDSQLPKDRFSAERLKGVDSTLKIQPAELGDSAMYLCASRPDRGLTGELFFGEGSRLTVL.

V and J are TRBV9 and TRBJ2-7, with D possibly TRBD1 on 6 matching bases. Trimming shortened V by 0 bases and J by 4 bases, and 11 bases separated the two germline ends. Germline assignment: CDR1 SGDLS and CDR2 YYNGEE. This CDR3 is built from 14 residues. This CDR3 reads CASSVDMQGYEQYF. The CDR3 DNA sequence: TGTGCCAGCAGCGTAGATATGCAGGGGTACGAGCAGTACTTC. The full variable domain, completed using reference TRBV9 and TRBJ2-7, is DSGVTQTPKHLITATGQRVTLRCSPRSGDLSVYWYQQSLDQGLQFLIQYYNGEERAKGNILERFSAQQFPDLHSELNLSSLELGDSALYFCASSVDMQGYEQYFGPGTRLTVT.

The chain recombines TRBV5-1 with TRBJ2-7; 9 positions match TRBD1. The germline V gene has CDR1 SGHRS and CDR2 YFSETQ. Trimming at V came to 2 bases and at J to 4 bases, leaving 7 bases not matched to a gene. This CDR3 region has 15 residues. CDR3: CASSFLVGQGYEQYF. The CDR3 bases are TGCGCCAGCAGCTTTTTGGTCGGACAGGGGTACGAGCAGTACTTC. The entire variable domain, with the rest obtained from reference TRBV5-1 and TRBJ2-7, is as follows: KAGVTQTPRYLIKTRGQQVTLSCSPISGHRSVSWYQQTPGQGLQFLFEYFSETQRNKGNFPGRFSGRQFSNSRSEMNVSTLELGDSALYLCASSFLVGQGYEQYFGPGTRLTVT.

The gene calls are TRBV7-3 and TRBJ2-3, with 7 positions matching TRBD1. There are 15 residues in the CDR3. The germline gives CDR1 SGHTA, CDR2 FQGTGA. V shed 1 base and J 5 bases; nucleotides not matched to a gene: 6. The CDR3: CASSLRPGGRDTQYF. In DNA, the CDR3 is TGTGCCAGCAGCTTAAGGCCAGGGGGTAGAGATACGCAGTATTTT. Using reference TRBV7-3 and TRBJ2-3 for the parts outside the CDR3, the full variable domain is GAGVSQTPSNKVTEKGKYVELRCDPISGHTALYWYRQSLGQGPEFLIYFQGTGAADDSGLPNDRFFAVRPEGSVSTLKIQRTERGDSAVYLCASSLRPGGRDTQYFGPGTRLTVL.

V usage is TRBV7-8 and J usage is TRBJ1-4; 9 nucleotides line up with TRBD1. V was clipped by 6 bases and J by 8 bases; unmatched bases: 4. Germline V lookup: CDR1 SGHVS, CDR2 FQNEAQ. This CDR3 region has 13 residues. The CDR3 DNA follows: TGTGCCAGCAGTATCGGACAGGGGGAAAAACTGTTTTTT. Protein: CASSIGQGEKLFF.

The chain uses TRBV11-1 and TRBJ2-3; 9 bases are shared with TRBD2. The CDR3 sequence is 15 residues long. Germline CDR1 reads SGHAT; CDR2 reads FQDESV (reference sequence). V was clipped by 1 base and J by 2 bases; unmatched bases: 1. CDR3 sequence: CASSLGLAVTDTQYF. The CDR3 coding sequence is TGTGCCAGCAGCTTAGGACTAGCGGTCACAGATACGCAGTATTTT.

V is TRBV29-1 and J is TRBJ1-3; TRBD1 agrees at 8 bases. This CDR3 is built from 16 residues. Germline values: CDR1 SQVTM, CDR2 ANQGSEA. V was clipped by 2 bases and J by 2 bases; unmatched bases: 8. CDR3 sequence: CSVELSSRGPGNTIYF. The CDR3 DNA sequence: TGCAGCGTTGAACTCAGTAGCAGGGGGCCTGGAAACACCATATATTTT.

The CDR3 loop reads CASSKARMLDGGRLKRGSYEQYF. The CDR3 nucleotides are TGTGCCAGCAGCAAAGCCCGGATGCTGGATGGGGGACGGCTGAAGAGGGGCTCCTACGAGCAGTACTTC. The chain employs TRBV21-1 and TRBJ2-7. TRBV21-1 is termed a pseudogene. The CDR3 totals 23 residues.

Comment on this clone: At one boundary the junction diverges from the germline segment, which might be a read error. The chain uses TRBV18 and TRBJ2-1; 13 bases align to TRBD2. This CDR3 contains 16 residues. CDR1 and CDR2 (germline): KGHSH, LQKENI. The CDR3 sequence is CASSTPGLAGYNEQFF. In DNA form, the CDR3 reads TGTGCCAGCTCAACACCGGGACTAGCGGGGTACAATGAGCAGTTCTTC.

The chain has TRBV5-1 and TRBJ2-6; no firm D call. The V gene's germline CDR1 is SGHRS and CDR2 YFSETQ. Between the trimmed V and J ends, which lost 3 bases and 4 bases, there was a span of 11 bases. The CDR3 has 15 residues. The DNA for the CDR3 is TGCGCCAGCAGCTCCCCCGGGTCCGGGGCCAACGTCCTGACTTTC. Translated, it gives CASSSPGSGANVLTF.

This clone has ten or more counts. The chain couples TRBV9 to TRBJ1-2; 7 nucleotides match TRBD1. CDR1 is SGDLS, CDR2 YYNGEE, per germline. The CDR3 spans 15 residues. The trim removed 0 bases at V and 3 bases at J, leaving 5 bases unmatched. The CDR3 nucleotides read TGTGCCAGCAGCGTAGCTGACAGGGTTGACTATGGCTACACCTTC. Its protein product is CASSVADRVDYGYTF. The full variable domain, its missing parts supplied by reference TRBV9 and TRBJ1-2, is DSGVTQTPKHLITATGQRVTLRCSPRSGDLSVYWYQQSLDQGLQFLIQYYNGEERAKGNILERFSAQQFPDLHSELNLSSLELGDSALYFCASSVADRVDYGYTFGSGTRLTVV.

The chain carries TRBV9 and TRBJ1-1; no reliable D call. The CDR3 has 14 amino acids. V lost 0 bases and J lost 0, with 6 bases in between. The germline V gene has CDR1 SGDLS and CDR2 YYNGEE. CDR3 loop: CASSVGLMNTEAFF. The DNA for the CDR3 is TGTGCCAGCAGCGTAGGACTGATGAACACTGAAGCTTTCTTT. Variable domain in full (rest from reference TRBV9 and TRBJ1-1): DSGVTQTPKHLITATGQRVTLRCSPRSGDLSVYWYQQSLDQGLQFLIQYYNGEERAKGNILERFSAQQFPDLHSELNLSSLELGDSALYFCASSVGLMNTEAFFGQGTRLTVV.

The chain links TRBV5-6 to TRBJ2-1, with TRBD2 as a possible D gene (6 bases). The CDR3 length is 14 residues. V was shortened by 2 bases and J by 8 bases, with 14 bases between the two germline ends. Per the germline V gene, CDR1 is SGHDT and CDR2 is YYEEEE. The CDR3 here is CASSFIGRGHEQFF. The CDR3 DNA reads as TGTGCCAGCAGCTTCATTGGGCGGGGCCATGAGCAGTTCTTC.

This rearrangement joins TRBV21-1 to TRBJ1-1. TRBV21-1 is a pseudogene locus. This CDR3 has 14 amino acids. CDR3 in DNA: TGTGCCAGCAGCAAGGGATGGCGGAACACTGAAGCTTTCTTT. Protein product: CASSKGWRNTEAFF.

This chain joins TRBV14 and TRBJ2-7; no clear D gene. The V gene lost 4 bases and the J gene lost 6 bases, with 10 bases spanning the gap. There are 12 residues in the CDR3. Per the germline V gene, CDR1 is SGHDN and CDR2 is FVKESK. CDR3 loop: CASSRPLGEQYF. The CDR3 DNA reads as TGTGCCAGCAGCCGGCCGCTCGGCGAGCAGTACTTC.

J is TRBJ2-3 and V is TRBV5-1; D may be TRBD1 (7 bases). The CDR3 is 17 residues long. Germline assignment: CDR1 SGHRS and CDR2 YFSETQ. Trimming cost V 3 bases and J 0 bases, with 17 bases left between them. The CDR3 region has the DNA TGCGCCAGCAGCTCCTCGAATCAGGGGGGAAGCACAGATACGCAGTATTTT. Its protein product is CASSSSNQGGSTDTQYF.

The genes are TRBV9 and TRBJ1-3; perhaps TRBD1 as D (6 bases). The CDR3 is 16 residues long. V was shortened by 3 bases and J by 5 bases, with 18 bases between the two germline ends. Per germline, CDR1 SGDLS and CDR2 YYNGEE. The CDR3 nucleotides read TGTGCCAGCAGCGAGTCGATAGGGGGTAATAGAAACACCATATATTTT. Translating gives CASSESIGGNRNTIYF.

The chain recombines TRBV24-1 with TRBJ2-2; D is ambiguous. CDR3 length equals 14 residues. In germline, CDR1 is KGHDR, CDR2 SFDVKD. Trimming removed 4 bases at V and 0 bases at J, with 5 bases between. CDR3 sequence: CATSERSNTGELFF. Written as DNA, the CDR3 is TGTGCCACCAGTGAACGGTCGAACACCGGGGAGCTGTTTTTT.

The J gene is TRBJ1-3, the V gene TRBV7-2; no reliable D call. CDR1 is SGHTA, CDR2 FQGNSA, per germline. This CDR3 has 17 amino acids. V was clipped by 2 bases and J by 4 bases, with 18 bases between them. CDR3 amino acids: CASSLSGSLVPGNTIYF. The CDR3 nucleotides read TGTGCCAGCAGCTTATCGGGGAGCCTGGTGCCGGGAAACACCATATATTTT.